This TCR beta chain was identified during a study of radiotherapy plus CTLA-4 blockade in lung cancer. Study conclusions and caveats: Blood TCR clones of tumor origin expanded after radiotherapy plus ipilimumab.

Turning to this clone: What it binds is not known.

Germline-derived CDR1 and CDR2 are MGHRA and YSYEKL. J lost 3 bases, V lost 0 bases, and 8 bases had no gene match. The CDR3 covers 18 residues. The protocol was immunoSEQ multiplex PCR, while the TCRdb copy is restricted to in-frame clones and leaves out a portion. The data contain roughly 32,000 clones, roughly four fifths of them seen just once; the ten biggest clones take up around 23%. The origin of this receptor is a human donor with non-small cell lung cancer that progressed on radiotherapy plus ipilimumab. Sample: peripheral blood, taken from a patient treated with radiotherapy plus ipilimumab. The rearrangement uses TRBV4-1 and TRBJ2-2; TRBD1 agrees at 9 bases. The CDR3 DNA sequence: TGCGCCAGCAGCCAAGAAACCGGGACAGGGTCTGACACCGGGGAGCTGTTTTTT. As protein: CASSQETGTGSDTGELFF.